The sequence of this TCR beta chain was determined in a study of T cell responses to AZD1222 COVID-19 vaccine. Regarding the study as a whole: In a largely white British group with more females than males, clonal diversity was possibly underestimated. Only a handful of AZD1222 recipients, about six in all, had baseline seropositivity.

The trim removed 4 bases at V and 10 bases at J, leaving 5 bases unmatched. This CDR3 is built from 12 residues. Germline CDR1 is SGHDT and CDR2 is YYEEEE. Comments on this clone: Antigen unknown.

TCRdb keeps only in-frame clones here, not all; method: immunoSEQ multiplex PCR. There are some 140,000 clones in the sample; over 85% occur only once, and about 6.7% lies in the top ten. This chain uses TRBV5-6 with TRBJ1-1; 9 bases match TRBD1. The TCR was taken from an adult who received the AZD1222 COVID-19 vaccine. The sequences come from peripheral blood, collected 28 days after the second AZD1222 dose. DNA for the CDR3: TGTGCCAGCAGCGTATGGGGACAGGGAGCTTTCTTT. Residues: CASSVWGQGAFF.